This TCR beta chain was recovered during a study of T cell repertoires in cytomegalovirus infection. About the study: Public TCR beta signature analysis indicated the presence of both CMV infection and matching HLA type. Notes on the study in general: There were HLA-C-restricted CMV-specific TCR beta clonotypes dominating the ex vivo response. Frequencies of public TCR beta families were cumulated, and this identified carriers of CMV plus the relevant HLA.

Using its own MiXCR run on the reads, TCRdb lists one record per CDR3 protein. This sample yields approximately 150,000 distinct CDR3 sequences, of which roughly 15% are seen a single time; approximately 19% belongs to the top ten. The germline V gene has CDR1 WNHNN and CDR2 SYGVQD (reference sequence). V was pared by 5 bases and J by 2 bases, with 3 bases of the junction left unmatched. There are 15 residues in the CDR3. Remarks on this clonotype: As yet, its antigen is unknown.

Material for sequencing was CD8+ T cells from PBMCs. The TCR sequence derives from a human donor in good health (CMV status not recorded). Some clones in this sample may be carry-over from other donors' samples. The J gene is TRBJ2-3, the V gene TRBV10-1; 11 bases agree with TRBD2. The CDR3 loop reads CASSLTSGITDTQYF. The CDR3 DNA follows: TGCGCCAGCAGTTTGACTAGCGGGATCACAGATACGCAGTATTTT.